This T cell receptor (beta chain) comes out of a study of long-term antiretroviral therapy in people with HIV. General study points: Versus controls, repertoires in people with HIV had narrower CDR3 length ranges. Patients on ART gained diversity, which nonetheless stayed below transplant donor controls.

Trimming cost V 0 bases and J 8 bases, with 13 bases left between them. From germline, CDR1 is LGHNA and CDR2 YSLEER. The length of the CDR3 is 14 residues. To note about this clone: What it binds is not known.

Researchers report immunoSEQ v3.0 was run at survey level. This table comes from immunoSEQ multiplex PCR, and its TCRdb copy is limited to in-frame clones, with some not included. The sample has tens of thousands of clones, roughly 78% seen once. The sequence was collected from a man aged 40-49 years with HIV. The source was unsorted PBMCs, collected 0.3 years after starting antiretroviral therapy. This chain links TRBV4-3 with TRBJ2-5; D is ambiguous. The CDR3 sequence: CASSQDWQALTQYF. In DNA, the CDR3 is TGCGCCAGCAGCCAAGATTGGCAGGCTTTAACCCAGTACTTC.